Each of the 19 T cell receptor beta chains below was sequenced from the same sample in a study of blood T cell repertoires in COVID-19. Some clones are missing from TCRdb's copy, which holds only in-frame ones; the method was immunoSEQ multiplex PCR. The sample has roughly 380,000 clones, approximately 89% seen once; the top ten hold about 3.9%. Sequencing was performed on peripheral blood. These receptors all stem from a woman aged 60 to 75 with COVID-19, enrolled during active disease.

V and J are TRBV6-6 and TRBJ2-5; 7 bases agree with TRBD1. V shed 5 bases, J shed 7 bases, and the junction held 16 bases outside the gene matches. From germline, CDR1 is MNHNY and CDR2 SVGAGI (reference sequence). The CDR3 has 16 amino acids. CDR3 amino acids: CASSLRQGSALGTQYF. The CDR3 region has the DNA TGTGCCAGCAGTCTCCGACAGGGTTCGGCTCTAGGGACCCAGTACTTC.

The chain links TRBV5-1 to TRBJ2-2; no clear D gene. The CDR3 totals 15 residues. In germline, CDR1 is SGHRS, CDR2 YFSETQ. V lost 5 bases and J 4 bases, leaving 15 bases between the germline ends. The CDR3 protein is CASSHLVSATGELFF. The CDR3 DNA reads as TGCGCCAGCAGTCACCTAGTGTCGGCCACCGGGGAGCTGTTTTTT.

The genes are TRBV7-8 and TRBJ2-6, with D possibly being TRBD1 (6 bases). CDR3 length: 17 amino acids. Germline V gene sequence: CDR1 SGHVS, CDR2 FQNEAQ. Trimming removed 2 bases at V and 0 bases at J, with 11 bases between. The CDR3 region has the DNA TGTGCCAGCAGCTTAAATAGGGGGAACTCTGGGGCCAACGTCCTGACTTTC. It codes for CASSLNRGNSGANVLTF.

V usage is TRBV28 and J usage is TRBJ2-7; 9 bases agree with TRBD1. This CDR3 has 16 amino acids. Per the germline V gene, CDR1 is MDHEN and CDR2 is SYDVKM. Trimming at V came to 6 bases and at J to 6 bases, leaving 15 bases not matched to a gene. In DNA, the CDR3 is TGTGCCAGCAGAACCCCCACCGGGACAGGGCGAGGCGAGCAGTACTTC. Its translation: CASRTPTGTGRGEQYF.

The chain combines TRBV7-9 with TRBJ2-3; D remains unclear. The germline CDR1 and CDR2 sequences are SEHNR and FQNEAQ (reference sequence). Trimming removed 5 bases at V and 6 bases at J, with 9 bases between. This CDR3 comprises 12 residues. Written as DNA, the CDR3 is TGTGCCAGCAGCGCCGACTCGGATACGCAGTATTTT. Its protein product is CASSADSDTQYF.

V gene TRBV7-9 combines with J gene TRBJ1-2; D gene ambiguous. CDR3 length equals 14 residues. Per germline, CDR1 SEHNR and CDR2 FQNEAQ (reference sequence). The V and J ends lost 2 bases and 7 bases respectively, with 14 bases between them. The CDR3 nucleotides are TGTGCCAGCAGCTTACCGGCTTTAGCTTCTGGCTACACCTTC. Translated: CASSLPALASGYTF.

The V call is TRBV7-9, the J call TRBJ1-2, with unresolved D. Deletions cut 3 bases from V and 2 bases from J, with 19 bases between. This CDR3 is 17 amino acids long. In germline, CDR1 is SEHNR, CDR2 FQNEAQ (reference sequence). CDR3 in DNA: TGTGCCAGCAGCTTGGGTTTTGCGGTCGTTGGGAACTATGGCTACACCTTC. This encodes CASSLGFAVVGNYGYTF. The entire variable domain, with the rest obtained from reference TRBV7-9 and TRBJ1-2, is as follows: DTGVSQNPRHKITKRGQNVTFRCDPISEHNRLYWYRQTLGQGPEFLTYFQNEAQLEKSRLLSDRFSAERPKGSFSTLEIQRTEQGDSAMYLCASSLGFAVVGNYGYTFGSGTRLTVV.

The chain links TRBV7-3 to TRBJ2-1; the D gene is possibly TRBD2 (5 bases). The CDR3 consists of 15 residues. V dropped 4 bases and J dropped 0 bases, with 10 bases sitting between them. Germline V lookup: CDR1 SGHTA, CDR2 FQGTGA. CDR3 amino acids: CASSSDYSSYNEQFF. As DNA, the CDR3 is TGTGCCAGCAGCTCCGACTATAGCTCCTACAATGAGCAGTTCTTC.

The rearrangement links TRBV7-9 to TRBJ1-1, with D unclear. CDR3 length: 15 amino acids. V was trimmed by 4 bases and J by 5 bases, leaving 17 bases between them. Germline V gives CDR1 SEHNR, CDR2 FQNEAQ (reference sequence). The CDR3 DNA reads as TGTGCCAGCAGCTCGGGGTTATGGGGAAATACTGAAGCTTTCTTT. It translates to CASSSGLWGNTEAFF. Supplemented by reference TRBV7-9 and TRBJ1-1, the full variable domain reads DTGVSQNPRHKITKRGQNVTFRCDPISEHNRLYWYRQTLGQGPEFLTYFQNEAQLEKSRLLSDRFSAERPKGSFSTLEIQRTEQGDSAMYLCASSSGLWGNTEAFFGQGTRLTVV.

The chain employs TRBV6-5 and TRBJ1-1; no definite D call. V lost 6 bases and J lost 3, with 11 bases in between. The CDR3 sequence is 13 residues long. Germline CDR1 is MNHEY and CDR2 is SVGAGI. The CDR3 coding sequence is TGTGCCAGCAGCCCACGGGGTCACACTGAAGCTTTCTTT. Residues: CASSPRGHTEAFF.

CDR3 amino acids: CASRPTPGGLYEQYF. CDR3 DNA: TGTGCCAGCAGGCCGACACCGGGCGGACTCTACGAGCAGTACTTC. This chain links TRBV27 with TRBJ2-7, with D possibly TRBD2 on 5 matching bases. V was trimmed by 6 bases and J by 3 bases, leaving 18 bases between them. CDR3 length equals 15 residues. CDR1 and CDR2 (germline): MNHEY, SMNVEV (reference sequence).

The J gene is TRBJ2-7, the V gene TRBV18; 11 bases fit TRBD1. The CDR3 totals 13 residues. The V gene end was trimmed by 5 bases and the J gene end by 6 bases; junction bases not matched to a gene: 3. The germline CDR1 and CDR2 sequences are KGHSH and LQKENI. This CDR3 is CASSSDRGLEQYF. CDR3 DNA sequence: TGTGCCAGCTCATCGGACAGGGGGCTCGAGCAGTACTTC. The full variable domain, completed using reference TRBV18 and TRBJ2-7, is NAGVMQNPRHLVRRRGQEARLRCSPMKGHSHVYWYRQLPEEGLKFMVYLQKENIIDESGMPKERFSAEFPKEGPSILRIQQVVRGDSAAYFCASSSDRGLEQYFGPGTRLTVT.

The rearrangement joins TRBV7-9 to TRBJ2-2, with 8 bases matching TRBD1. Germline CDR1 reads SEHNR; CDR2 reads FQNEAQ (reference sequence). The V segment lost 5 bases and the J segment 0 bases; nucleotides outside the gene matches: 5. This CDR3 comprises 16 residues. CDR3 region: CASSARQGSNTGELFF. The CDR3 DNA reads TGTGCCAGCAGCGCCAGACAGGGGTCGAACACCGGGGAGCTGTTTTTT.

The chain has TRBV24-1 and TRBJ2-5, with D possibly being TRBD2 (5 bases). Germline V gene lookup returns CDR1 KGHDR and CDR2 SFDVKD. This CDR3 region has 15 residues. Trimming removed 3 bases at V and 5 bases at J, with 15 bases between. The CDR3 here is CATSDPGELRETQYF. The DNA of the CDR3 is TGTGCCACCAGTGATCCCGGGGAGCTGCGGGAGACCCAGTACTTC.

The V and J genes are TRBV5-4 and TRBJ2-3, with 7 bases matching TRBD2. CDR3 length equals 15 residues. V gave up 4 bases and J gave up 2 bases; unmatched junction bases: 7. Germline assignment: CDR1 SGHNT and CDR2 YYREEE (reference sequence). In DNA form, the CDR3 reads TGTGCCAGCAGCACCAAGCGGGGCGACACAGATACGCAGTATTTT. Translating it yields CASSTKRGDTDTQYF.

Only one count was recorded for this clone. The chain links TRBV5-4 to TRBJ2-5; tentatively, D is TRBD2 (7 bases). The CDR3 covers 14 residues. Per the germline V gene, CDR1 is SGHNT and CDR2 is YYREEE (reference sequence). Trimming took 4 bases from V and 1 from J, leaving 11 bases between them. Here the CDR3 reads CASSGGGRQETQYF. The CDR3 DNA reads TGTGCCAGCAGCGGCGGGGGCCGCCAAGAGACCCAGTACTTC.

CDR3 in DNA: TGTGCCAGCAGCAAACGTTTGGGGACAGGGGGCCCATCAAGTGAAAAACTGTTTTTT. Protein: CASSKRLGTGGPSSEKLFF. The genes are TRBV11-2 and TRBJ1-4; 12 positions agree with TRBD1. Germline V gene sequence: CDR1 SGHAT, CDR2 FQNNGV. The trim removed 5 bases at V and 7 bases at J, leaving 17 bases unmatched. The CDR3 consists of 19 residues.

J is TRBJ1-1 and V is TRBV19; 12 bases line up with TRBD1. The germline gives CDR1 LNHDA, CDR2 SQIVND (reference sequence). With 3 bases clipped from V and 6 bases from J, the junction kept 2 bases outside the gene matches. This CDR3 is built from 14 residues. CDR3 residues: CASSIGDRGPEAFF. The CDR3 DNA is TGTGCCAGTAGTATTGGGGACAGGGGGCCTGAAGCTTTCTTT. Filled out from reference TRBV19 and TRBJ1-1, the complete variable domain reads DGGITQSPKYLFRKEGQNVTLSCEQNLNHDAMYWYRQDPGQGLRLIYYSQIVNDFQKGDIAEGYSVSREKKESFPLTVTSAQKNPTAFYLCASSIGDRGPEAFFGQGTRLTVV.

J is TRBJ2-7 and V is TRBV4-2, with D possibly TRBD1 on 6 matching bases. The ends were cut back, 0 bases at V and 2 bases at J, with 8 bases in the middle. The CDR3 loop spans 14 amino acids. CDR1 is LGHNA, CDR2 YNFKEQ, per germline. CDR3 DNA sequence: TGTGCCAGCAGCCAAGATCAGGGGCCCTACGAGCAGTACTTC. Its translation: CASSQDQGPYEQYF.